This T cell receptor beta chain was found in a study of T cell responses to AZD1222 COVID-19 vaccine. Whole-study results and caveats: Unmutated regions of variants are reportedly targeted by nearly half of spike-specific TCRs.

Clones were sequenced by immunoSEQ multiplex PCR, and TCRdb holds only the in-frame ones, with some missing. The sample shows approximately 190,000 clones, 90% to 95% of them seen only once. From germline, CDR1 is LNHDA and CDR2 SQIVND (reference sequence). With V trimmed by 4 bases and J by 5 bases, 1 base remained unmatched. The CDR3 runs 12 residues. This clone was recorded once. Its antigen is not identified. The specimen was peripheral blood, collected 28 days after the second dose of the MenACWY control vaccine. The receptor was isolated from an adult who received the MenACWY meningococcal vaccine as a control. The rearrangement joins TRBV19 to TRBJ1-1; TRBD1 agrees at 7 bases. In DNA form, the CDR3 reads TGTGCCAGTAGTAGCAGGGGGACTGAAGCTTTCTTT. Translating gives CASSSRGTEAFF.